A single sample is the source of the 10 T cell receptor beta chains below, sequenced in a study of OX40 agonist ivuxolimab in advanced cancers. Here immunoSEQ multiplex PCR was the method, and the copy in TCRdb shows in-frame clones only, minus some. The sample records 45,000 to 55,000 clones, roughly 94% being singletons. The sample here was CD4+ or CD8+ T cells sorted from blood, taken in a trial of the OX40 agonist ivuxolimab. The receptors here all came from an adult with an advanced solid tumor such as melanoma, head and neck, liver or kidney cancer.

This clone was observed once. The chain uses TRBV11-2 and TRBJ2-7; TRBD1 aligns across 9 bases. The V and J ends lost 3 bases and 3 bases, in that order; junction bases with no gene match: 3. Germline assignment: CDR1 SGHAT and CDR2 FQNNGV. The CDR3 is made up of 14 amino acids. The CDR3 region is CASSFGTGLYEQYF. CDR3 DNA sequence: TGTGCCAGCAGCTTCGGGACAGGGCTCTACGAGCAGTACTTC.

The chain joins TRBV4-1 to TRBJ2-1; 9 bases map to TRBD2. The CDR3 sequence is 16 residues long. Germline V gene lookup returns CDR1 MGHRA and CDR2 YSYEKL. Trimming at V came to 4 bases and at J to 7 bases, leaving 11 bases not matched to a gene. CDR3 loop: CASSPRIAGVGNEQFF. CDR3 DNA: TGCGCCAGCAGCCCCCGAATAGCGGGAGTCGGGAATGAGCAGTTCTTC.

The chain uses TRBV11-2 and TRBJ1-1; no clear D. Between the trimmed V and J ends, which lost 0 bases and 6 bases, there was a span of 11 bases. Germline CDR1 SGHAT, CDR2 FQNNGV. The CDR3 consists of 14 residues. The CDR3 DNA reads TGTGCCAGCAGCTTAGATCTGGGTGGGGCTGAAGCTTTCTTT. As protein: CASSLDLGGAEAFF.

The chain employs TRBV19 and TRBJ2-7, with 7 positions matching TRBD2. J was trimmed by 4 bases and V by 3 bases; bases with no gene match: 6. Germline values: CDR1 LNHDA, CDR2 SQIVND (reference sequence). The CDR3 has 14 residues. CDR3 protein: CASSISGISYEQYF. In DNA, the CDR3 is TGTGCCAGTAGTATCAGCGGGATATCATACGAGCAGTACTTC.

A note on this clone: This CDR3 is also generated by other DNA sequences in the sample. For the CDR3, the DNA is TGTGCCAGCAGTCCTCTCCCGACAGGGAACAATCTGGAAGCTTTCTTT. This gives the protein CASSPLPTGNNLEAFF. This chain uses TRBV27 with TRBJ1-1; TRBD1 agrees at 7 bases. CDR3 length: 16 amino acids. The V gene end was trimmed by 5 bases and the J gene end by 8 bases; junction bases not matched to a gene: 17. Germline V gives CDR1 MNHEY, CDR2 SMNVEV (reference sequence).

J is TRBJ2-7 and V is TRBV25-1; D uncertain. Trimming stripped 4 bases from V and 5 bases from J, with 15 bases between. The CDR3 length is 14 residues. CDR1 is MGHDK, CDR2 SYGVNS, per germline. The chain's CDR3 is CASSVRQAPHEQYF. The CDR3, as DNA: TGTGCCAGCAGTGTGAGGCAGGCCCCCCACGAGCAGTACTTC.

The CDR3 bases are TGCGCCAGCAGCCAAGTTTTCCCGGGACCTAGCCACGAGCAGTACTTC. It is translated as CASSQVFPGPSHEQYF. This chain links TRBV4-1 with TRBJ2-7; D possibly uses TRBD1 or TRBD2 (5 bases each). Germline lookup yields CDR1 MGHRA and CDR2 YSYEKL. V was clipped by 1 base and J by 5 bases, with 18 bases between them. CDR3 length: 16 amino acids.

The chain joins TRBV27 to TRBJ2-7, with D maybe TRBD2 (6 bases). The V gene lost 0 bases and the J gene lost 0 bases, with 12 bases spanning the gap. CDR1 and CDR2 from the germline V gene are MNHEY and SMNVEV (reference sequence). This CDR3 has 16 amino acids. Here the CDR3 reads CASSLSGTLSSYEQYF. In DNA form, the CDR3 reads TGTGCCAGCAGTTTATCCGGGACTCTAAGCTCCTACGAGCAGTACTTC.

The CDR3 sequence is CASSLSLTSDTQYF. For the CDR3, the DNA is TGTGCCAGCAGTTTATCCCTGACATCTGATACGCAGTATTTT. This sequence joins TRBV27 and TRBJ2-3; D is unclear. The germline V gene encodes CDR1 MNHEY and CDR2 SMNVEV (reference sequence). V was cut by 0 bases and J by 6 bases, with 10 bases left in between. The CDR3 has 14 amino acids.

The chain uses TRBV19 and TRBJ2-7; 11 bases match TRBD2. The junction had 5 bases not matched to a gene; V was cut back by 5 bases and J by 5 bases. Germline V lookup: CDR1 LNHDA, CDR2 SQIVND (reference sequence). This CDR3 region has 14 residues. The CDR3 nucleotides read TGTGCCAGTAGTTTAGCGGGAGGGCGCAACGAGCAGTACTTC. As protein: CASSLAGGRNEQYF.